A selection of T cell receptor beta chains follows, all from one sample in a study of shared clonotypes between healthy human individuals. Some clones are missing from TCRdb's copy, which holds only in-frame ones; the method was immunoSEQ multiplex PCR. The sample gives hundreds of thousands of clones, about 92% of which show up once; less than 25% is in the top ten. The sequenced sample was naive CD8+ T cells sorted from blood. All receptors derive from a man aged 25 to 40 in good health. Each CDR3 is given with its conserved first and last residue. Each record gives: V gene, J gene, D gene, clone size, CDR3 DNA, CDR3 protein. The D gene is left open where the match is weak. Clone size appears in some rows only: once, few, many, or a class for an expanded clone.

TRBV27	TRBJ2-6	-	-	TGTGCCAGCAGTCCGAGCTCTGGGGCCAACGTCCTGACTTTC	CASSPSSGANVLTF
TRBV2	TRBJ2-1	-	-	TGTGCCAGCACCAAGGGGGGACAGCCCGTGGTGAGCTCCTACAATGAGCAGTTCTTC	CASTKGGQPVVSSYNEQFF
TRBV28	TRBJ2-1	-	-	TGTGCCAGCAGTTTATTCGGGGGCGCCTCCTACAATGAGCAGTTCTTC	CASSLFGGASYNEQFF
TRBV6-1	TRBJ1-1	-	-	TGTGCCAGCAGTGAACCAGAAAACACTGAAGCTTTCTTT	CASSEPENTEAFF
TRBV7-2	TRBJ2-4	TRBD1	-	TGTGCCAGCAGCTTAGCCCCCTACAGGGGGGTTGACAAAAACATTCAGTACTTC	CASSLAPYRGVDKNIQYF
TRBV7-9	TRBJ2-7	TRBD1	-	TGTGCCAGCAGCATGACAGGGGGTAGTGTCGACGAGCAGTACTTC	CASSMTGGSVDEQYF
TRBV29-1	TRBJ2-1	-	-	TGCAGCGTTGTGTGGAGGGCCTTGTTGTTCTTC	CSVVWRALLFF
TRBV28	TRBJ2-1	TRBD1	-	TGTGCCAGCTCGCCGACAGGGAGAATATACAATGAGCAGTTCTTC	CASSPTGRIYNEQFF
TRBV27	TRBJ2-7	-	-	TGTGCCAGCAGCGTTTCGCCACTGGATAACCACTACGAGCAGTACTTC	CASSVSPLDNHYEQYF
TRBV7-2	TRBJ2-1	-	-	TGTGCCAGCACCCCTACGGCTTTATACGGACGCCACAATGAGCAGTTCTTC	CASTPTALYGRHNEQFF
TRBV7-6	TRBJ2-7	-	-	TGTGCCAGCACCCCCGGAAGCGGACCCTACGAGCAGTACTTC	CASTPGSGPYEQYF
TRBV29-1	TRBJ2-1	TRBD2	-	TGCAGCGTATCGGAGCGGGGGAACTCCAATGAGCAGTTCTTC	CSVSERGNSNEQFF
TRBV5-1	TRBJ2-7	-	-	TGCGCCAGCAATTCCGGTCGAGCGTCCGACGAGCAGTACTTC	CASNSGRASDEQYF
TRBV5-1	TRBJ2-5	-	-	TGCGCCAGCAGCTTGGCCGGAGGGGGCCGGGAGACCCAGTACTTC	CASSLAGGGRETQYF
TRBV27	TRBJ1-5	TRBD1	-	TGTGCCAGCAGTTACCCGACAGGGTTGGGCAATCAGCCCCAGCATTTT	CASSYPTGLGNQPQHF
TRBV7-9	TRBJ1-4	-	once	TGTGCCAGCAGCTTAGATGGCAGCTTCAATGAAAAACTGTTTTTT	CASSLDGSFNEKLFF
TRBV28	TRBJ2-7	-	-	TGTGCCAGCAGTACCCTGTGGGTTTACGAGCAGTACTTC	CASSTLWVYEQYF
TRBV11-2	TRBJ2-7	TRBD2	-	TGTGCCAGCAGCCGCCCGGCGGGACTAGCGGTCGGGTACGAGCAGTACTTC	CASSRPAGLAVGYEQYF
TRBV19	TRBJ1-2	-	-	TGTGCCAGTAAATTGGGACCCCTACAGGCCTATGGCTACACCTTC	CASKLGPLQAYGYTF
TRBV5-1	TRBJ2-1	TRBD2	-	TGCGCCAGCAGCCTAAGACTAGCGGGAGTCAACAATGAGCAGTTCTTC	CASSLRLAGVNNEQFF
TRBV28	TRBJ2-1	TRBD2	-	TGTGCCAGCAGTGCCGGGACTACCTCCTACAATGAGCAGTTCTTC	CASSAGTTSYNEQFF
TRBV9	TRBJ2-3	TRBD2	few	TGTGCCAGCAGCGGACCGAACCGAACTAGCGGGAGGAAACATACGCAGTATTTT	CASSGPNRTSGRKHTQYF
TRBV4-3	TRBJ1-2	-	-	TGCGCCAGCAGCCCAGCCCGGGGCTTTACGTATGGCTACACCTTC	CASSPARGFTYGYTF
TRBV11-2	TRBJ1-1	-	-	TGTGCCAGCAGCCCGTGGACGATGAACACTGAAGCTTTCTTT	CASSPWTMNTEAFF